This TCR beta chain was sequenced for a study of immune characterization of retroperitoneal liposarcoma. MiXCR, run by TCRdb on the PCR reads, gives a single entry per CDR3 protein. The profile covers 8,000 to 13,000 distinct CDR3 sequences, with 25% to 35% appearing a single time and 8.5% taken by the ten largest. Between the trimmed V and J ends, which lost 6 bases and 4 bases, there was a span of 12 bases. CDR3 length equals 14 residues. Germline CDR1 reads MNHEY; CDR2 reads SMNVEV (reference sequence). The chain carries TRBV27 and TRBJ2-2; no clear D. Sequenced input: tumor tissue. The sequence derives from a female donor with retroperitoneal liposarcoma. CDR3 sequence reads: CASRPLSPTGELFF. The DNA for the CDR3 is TGTGCCAGCAGGCCCTTAAGTCCCACCGGGGAGCTGTTTTTT.